Following are 27 T cell receptor beta chains from one sample sequenced in a study of cytomegalovirus exposure and HLA in healthy donors. The PCR had 60 Vbeta and 13 Jbeta primers. The table came from immunoSEQ multiplex PCR; TCRdb's copy has only in-frame clones and leaves some out. Across 74,000 or so clones, the top ten clones capture 1.5% of the sample. The sequenced sample was PBMCs. The receptor source for this set is an older woman in good health and CMV-seronegative.

V usage is TRBV29-1 and J usage is TRBJ1-1; 7 nucleotides match TRBD1. The CDR3 runs to 14 residues. Germline loops: CDR1 SQVTM, CDR2 ANQGSEA. J gave up 5 bases and V 4 bases, and 10 bases lay outside the gene matches. The CDR3, as DNA: TGCAGCGTTGCAGCTTCGACAGGGCGGACTGAAGCTTTCTTT. Encoded protein: CSVAASTGRTEAFF.

The rearrangement links TRBV29-1 to TRBJ2-7, with D tentatively TRBD2 (6 bases). Germline-derived CDR1 and CDR2 are SQVTM and ANQGSEA. Trimming removed 4 bases from V and 2 bases from J, with 18 bases in between. This CDR3 region has 15 residues. In DNA, the CDR3 is TGCAGCGTTGCGGAGGGTGGCGCGGGAACCTACGAGCAGTACTTC. It codes for CSVAEGGAGTYEQYF.

This chain uses TRBV6-1 with TRBJ2-5; perhaps TRBD2 as D (6 bases). The better agreement between TRBJ2-7 and the DNA end casts doubt on the J call. This CDR3 contains 16 residues. The germline V gene encodes CDR1 MNHNS and CDR2 SASEGT. CDR3 sequence reads: CASSEAGAGIPYEQYF. Here the CDR3 DNA reads TGTGCCAGCAGTGAAGCAGGGGCGGGAATACCGTACGAGCAGTACTTC.

This chain links TRBV28 with TRBJ1-2; 7 nucleotides agree with TRBD1. Germline assignment: CDR1 MDHEN and CDR2 SYDVKM. The J segment lost 2 bases and the V segment lost 5 bases, leaving 8 bases of the junction unmatched. CDR3 length: 15 residues. The CDR3 DNA is TGTGCCAGCAGTCCAGGGGGGCTGGGAAACTATGGCTACACCTTC. This gives the protein CASSPGGLGNYGYTF.

The chain combines TRBV4-1 with TRBJ2-7; tentatively, D is TRBD2 (6 bases). V shed 4 bases and J shed 7 bases, with 20 bases lying between them. Germline lookup yields CDR1 MGHRA and CDR2 YSYEKL. This CDR3 contains 15 residues. CDR3 nucleotide sequence: TGCGCCAGCAGCCTAACGGGACTCCCCCCCGCGGAGCAGTACTTC. Protein product: CASSLTGLPPAEQYF.

The chain employs TRBV7-9 and TRBJ2-4, with D possibly being TRBD2 (5 bases). The CDR3 consists of 14 residues. The germline CDR1 and CDR2 sequences are SEHNR and FQNEAQ (reference sequence). Between the trimmed V and J ends, which lost 4 bases and 4 bases, there was a span of 11 bases. The CDR3 spells CASSSPGGKNIQYF. CDR3 DNA sequence: TGTGCCAGCAGCTCCCCTGGCGGGAAAAACATTCAGTACTTC.

The chain carries TRBV7-2 and TRBJ2-5; 9 nucleotides agree with TRBD1. The better agreement between TRBJ2-7 and the DNA end casts doubt on the J call. The length of the CDR3 is 15 residues. Germline lookup yields CDR1 SGHTA and CDR2 FQGNSA. The CDR3: CASSLEGTGRYEQYF. The CDR3 coding sequence is TGTGCCAGCAGCTTAGAAGGGACAGGGCGTTACGAGCAGTACTTC.

The J gene is TRBJ2-1, the V gene TRBV2; 13 bases are shared with TRBD2. The germline CDR1 and CDR2 sequences are SNHLY and FYNNEI. The J segment lost 8 bases and the V segment lost 7 bases, leaving 8 bases of the junction unmatched. This CDR3 is 15 amino acids long. Here the CDR3 reads CASNGLAGDSYEQFF. The DNA for the CDR3 is TGTGCCAGCAATGGACTAGCGGGAGACTCTTATGAGCAGTTCTTC.

The chain combines TRBV7-9 with TRBJ2-1, with unresolved D. The CDR3 has 13 residues. The germline gives CDR1 SEHNR, CDR2 FQNEAQ (reference sequence). Trimming pared 5 bases from V and 6 bases from J, leaving 11 bases between. In DNA, the CDR3 is TGTGCCAGCAGCCCTCAAGGCGGCAATGAGCAGTTCTTC. Amino acid sequence: CASSPQGGNEQFF.

The V and J genes are TRBV6-1 and TRBJ2-7; 7 bases are a match to TRBD1. CDR1 and CDR2 (germline): MNHNS, SASEGT. The CDR3 consists of 10 residues. V gave up 6 bases and J gave up 12 bases; unmatched junction bases: 5. The CDR3 nucleotides are TGTGCCAGCAGCGAGACAGGGTCGTACTTC. Its translation: CASSETGSYF.

The gene calls are TRBV21-1 and TRBJ2-7; whether TRBD2, the table's D call, matches the DNA was not checked. TRBV21-1 is listed as a pseudogene. CDR3 size: 15 residues. The CDR3 DNA reads as TGTGCCAGCAGCAAAGAGAAAGCCGTTTCCTACGAGCAGTACTTC. It encodes CASSKEKAVSYEQYF.

CDR3: CASSQDSWAGLLNTEAFF. For the CDR3, the DNA is TGTGCCAGCAGCCAAGATTCCTGGGCAGGGCTGCTGAACACTGAAGCTTTCTTT. The chain carries TRBV4-2 and TRBJ1-1; a weak D match, TRBD1 (5 bases). Trimming pared 0 bases from V and 0 bases from J, leaving 17 bases between. The CDR3 covers 18 residues. CDR1 and CDR2 from the germline V gene are LGHNA and YNFKEQ.

The chain links TRBV5-1 to TRBJ2-1, with D perhaps matching TRBD2 (5 bases). The CDR3 runs 13 residues. V lost 0 bases, J lost 6 bases, and 7 bases lay in between. From germline, CDR1 is SGHRS and CDR2 YFSETQ. In DNA, the CDR3 is TGCGCCAGCAGCTTGGCCACTAGCAATGAGCAGTTCTTC. Translated: CASSLATSNEQFF.

The chain uses TRBV30 and TRBJ1-3; no clear D. CDR1 GTSNPN and CDR2 SVGIG come from the germline V gene (reference sequence). The CDR3 has 14 amino acids. Trimming took 0 bases from V and 0 from J, leaving 6 bases between them. The DNA of the CDR3 is TGTGCCTGGAGTGTTAGCAGCTCTGGAAACACCATATATTTT. Translated: CAWSVSSSGNTIYF.

The V gene is TRBV5-4, the J gene TRBJ2-7; 9 nucleotides agree with TRBD1. The CDR3 contains 16 residues. From germline, CDR1 is SGHNT and CDR2 YYREEE (reference sequence). V gave up 2 bases and J gave up 4 bases; unmatched junction bases: 10. The CDR3 DNA reads as TGTGCCAGCAGCTTAGGATTTGGACAGGGGTCTTACGAGCAGTACTTC. Protein: CASSLGFGQGSYEQYF.

Comment on this clone: This CDR3 is also generated by other DNA sequences in the sample. This sequence joins TRBV7-9 and TRBJ2-7, with 7 bases that match TRBD1. Germline V gives CDR1 SEHNR, CDR2 FQNEAQ (reference sequence). This CDR3 is 14 amino acids long. The ends lost 5 bases at V and 0 bases at J; junction bases unmatched: 4. In DNA, the CDR3 is TGTGCCAGCAGCAACGGACAGGCCTCCTACGAGCAGTACTTC. Its protein is CASSNGQASYEQYF.

The rearrangement links TRBV2 to TRBJ1-2; tentatively, D is TRBD1 (6 bases). V was shortened by 5 bases and J by 2 bases, with 12 bases between the two germline ends. Germline V lookup: CDR1 SNHLY, CDR2 FYNNEI. The CDR3 has 14 amino acids. The DNA for the CDR3 is TGTGCCAGCAGTCAACAGGGTAACAACTATGGCTACACCTTC. The encoded protein is CASSQQGNNYGYTF.

This chain connects TRBV7-9 to TRBJ1-4; the D gene is possibly TRBD1 (5 bases). CDR1 and CDR2 (germline): SEHNR, FQNEAQ (reference sequence). This CDR3 comprises 14 residues. V gave up 4 bases and J gave up 6 bases, with 12 bases separating them. The CDR3 DNA sequence: TGTGCCAGCAGCTCACAGGCTGGAGATGAAAAACTGTTTTTT. Translation: CASSSQAGDEKLFF.

This chain connects TRBV6-1 to TRBJ2-7; 12 bases are shared with TRBD2. The germline gives CDR1 MNHNS, CDR2 SASEGT. The CDR3 has 15 amino acids. With V trimmed by 2 bases and J by 1 base, 0 bases remained unmatched. Here the CDR3 reads CASSETSGRSYEQYF. The CDR3 DNA reads TGTGCCAGCAGTGAAACTAGCGGGAGGTCCTACGAGCAGTACTTC.

The rearrangement links TRBV10-1 to TRBJ2-5; 10 nucleotides align to TRBD1. With the DNA end fitting TRBJ2-7 better, the J assignment may be wrong. Germline CDR1 and CDR2: WNHNN and SYGVQD (reference sequence). The CDR3 totals 16 residues. In DNA form, the CDR3 reads TGCGCCAGCAGTGCGCTCTGGGACAGGGGTTCCTACGAGCAGTACTTC. Residues: CASSALWDRGSYEQYF.

Notes on this clone: One end of the junction is discordant with germline, which a read error may explain. The chain combines TRBV7-9 with TRBJ2-1, with 8 bases matching TRBD2. Germline CDR1 reads SEHNR; CDR2 reads FQNEAQ (reference sequence). CDR3 length: 12 amino acids. The CDR3 is CASSLSGVIGVF. Here the CDR3 DNA reads TGTGCCAGCAGCCTTAGCGGGGTTATTGGAGTCTTC.

The chain employs TRBV29-1 and TRBJ2-7; D perhaps matches TRBD1 (6 bases). V was shortened by 7 bases and J by 4 bases, with 17 bases between the two germline ends. Per the germline V gene, CDR1 is SQVTM and CDR2 is ANQGSEA. CDR3 length: 13 residues. The CDR3 region is CSAEGDDRYEQYF. In DNA form, the CDR3 reads TGCAGCGCCGAGGGGGATGATAGGTACGAGCAGTACTTC.

The chain joins TRBV5-4 to TRBJ2-7, with 8 bases aligning to TRBD2. The CDR3 is 14 residues long. CDR1 is SGHNT and CDR2 is YYREEE in the germline V gene (reference sequence). The trim removed 0 bases at V and 6 bases at J, leaving 5 bases unmatched. CDR3 in amino acids: CASSLGAGVGEQYF. DNA of the CDR3: TGTGCCAGCAGCTTGGGAGCGGGAGTCGGCGAGCAGTACTTC.

V gene TRBV5-1 combines with J gene TRBJ2-5; D perhaps matches TRBD2 (5 bases). V was trimmed by 4 bases and J by 3 bases, leaving 13 bases between them. Germline-derived CDR1 and CDR2 are SGHRS and YFSETQ. This CDR3 comprises 14 residues. CDR3 amino acids: CASSGTGIKETQYF. Here the CDR3 DNA reads TGCGCCAGCAGCGGAACCGGGATAAAAGAGACCCAGTACTTC.

V and J are TRBV5-4 and TRBJ1-2, with no clear D. CDR3 length: 13 residues. V was trimmed by 5 bases and J by 8 bases, leaving 16 bases between them. Looked up from germline, CDR1 is SGHNT and CDR2 is YYREEE (reference sequence). CDR3 sequence reads: CASRYEDSRGYTF. The CDR3 DNA follows: TGTGCCAGCAGATACGAGGATTCCCGGGGCTACACCTTC.

This chain links TRBV27 with TRBJ2-7; the D gene is possibly TRBD2 (6 bases). The CDR3 totals 14 residues. Germline CDR1 and CDR2: MNHEY and SMNVEV (reference sequence). V lost 7 bases to trimming and J lost 3 bases, with 16 bases between them. The CDR3 here is CASTPIGGNYEQYF. CDR3 sequence (DNA): TGTGCCAGCACCCCTATCGGGGGAAACTACGAGCAGTACTTC.

The V and J genes are TRBV27 and TRBJ2-7, with TRBD2 identical over 8 bases. Germline CDR1 MNHEY, CDR2 SMNVEV (reference sequence). After removal of 8 bases from V and 4 bases from J, the junction contained 13 bases not matched to a gene. The CDR3 totals 15 residues. The CDR3 is CASALLGTRVYEQYF. DNA of the CDR3: TGTGCCAGCGCCCTCTTAGGGACTAGGGTTTACGAGCAGTACTTC.